This TCR beta chain was sequenced in a study of T cell responses to AZD1222 COVID-19 vaccine. The germline gives CDR1 LNHDA, CDR2 SQIVND (reference sequence). V was pared by 3 bases and J by 7 bases, with 9 bases of the junction left unmatched. This CDR3 comprises 16 residues. Study-wide points: Possibly, clonal diversity was underestimated; donors were largely white British and included more females. Baseline serostatus was positive in only five to seven AZD1222 recipients.

This clone was counted a few times. Its antigen is as yet unknown. Libraries were prepared by immunoSEQ multiplex PCR; TCRdb keeps only in-frame clonotypes and omits some of them. The sample lists about 120,000 clones, 80% to 90% occurring once. The specimen comprised peripheral blood, sampled on day 0 of AZD1222 vaccination. This rearrangement joins TRBV19 to TRBJ1-2; 12 positions agree with TRBD1. This clonotype was sampled from an adult in good health. The CDR3 spells CASSIPTGTGGFGYTF. The CDR3 coding sequence is TGTGCCAGTAGTATTCCCACCGGGACAGGGGGCTTTGGCTACACCTTC.